The next 23 T cell receptor beta chains were all read from a single sample in a study of blood T cell repertoires in COVID-19. Generated by immunoSEQ multiplex PCR, the TCRdb table keeps only in-frame clones and is missing some. The sample carries roughly 200,000 clones, around four fifths recorded once. The sample consisted of peripheral blood. These receptors came from a woman older than 75 with COVID-19, enrolled during active disease.

The chain carries TRBV9 and TRBJ2-6, with D possibly TRBD1 on 6 matching bases. The CDR3 has 14 residues. Trimming stripped 4 bases from V and 13 bases from J, with 18 bases between. CDR1 and CDR2 (germline): SGDLS, YYNGEE. The CDR3: CASSTTGAPPVLTF. The CDR3 nucleotides read TGTGCCAGCAGCACGACAGGTGCCCCTCCGGTCCTGACTTTC.

The J gene is TRBJ2-3, the V gene TRBV10-3; the D is unclear. The V end lost 2 bases, the J end lost 0 bases, and 6 bases lay between the germline ends. CDR1 and CDR2 from the germline V gene are ENHRY and SYGVKD. The length of the CDR3 is 14 residues. CDR3 nucleotides: TGTGCCATCAGTGAGGACACTAGCACAGATACGCAGTATTTT. Amino acids: CAISEDTSTDTQYF.

The chain recombines TRBV2 with TRBJ1-2; 7 bases are shared with TRBD1. From germline, CDR1 is SNHLY and CDR2 FYNNEI. V shed 7 bases, J shed 4 bases, and the junction held 15 bases outside the gene matches. The CDR3 is 16 residues long. Here the CDR3 reads CASTRGQASLGYGYTF. As DNA, the CDR3 is TGTGCCAGCACTCGCGGACAGGCGTCCCTGGGCTATGGCTACACCTTC.

The rearrangement links TRBV24-1 to TRBJ1-1, with D tentatively TRBD1 (5 bases). V shed 2 bases and J shed 1 base, with 10 bases lying between them. CDR1 and CDR2 (germline): KGHDR, SFDVKD. The length of the CDR3 is 15 residues. This CDR3 is CATSDSRQKNTEAFF. CDR3 in DNA: TGTGCCACCAGTGATTCAAGACAGAAGAACACTGAAGCTTTCTTT.

The sample holds a few counts of this clone. V gene TRBV9 combines with J gene TRBJ1-3; 7 nucleotides match TRBD1. Per the germline V gene, CDR1 is SGDLS and CDR2 is YYNGEE. The CDR3 is 15 amino acids. V was pared by 0 bases and J by 4 bases, with 4 bases of the junction left unmatched. In DNA form, the CDR3 reads TGTGCCAGCAGCGTAGCTTGGGACAGCGGAAACACCATATATTTT. Translated, it gives CASSVAWDSGNTIYF.

The gene calls are TRBV6-5 and TRBJ1-1; TRBD1 matches at 7 bases. V lost 6 bases to trimming and J lost 4 bases; unmatched junction nucleotides: 8. Germline assignment: CDR1 MNHEY and CDR2 SVGAGI. The CDR3 extends over 14 amino acids. The CDR3 loop is CASSFTRDSTEAFF. Here the CDR3 DNA reads TGTGCCAGCAGCTTTACTCGGGACAGCACTGAAGCTTTCTTT.

This chain links TRBV18 with TRBJ1-1; TRBD1 matches 7 bases. This CDR3 is 15 amino acids long. The ends lost 0 bases at V and 2 bases at J; junction bases unmatched: 3. Germline V gene lookup returns CDR1 KGHSH and CDR2 LQKENI. The CDR3 protein is CASSPPNRGNTEAFF. As DNA, the CDR3 is TGTGCCAGCTCACCACCGAACAGGGGAAACACTGAAGCTTTCTTT.

This clone was observed once. The chain links TRBV9 to TRBJ1-2, with a weak D call TRBD1 (5 bases). V was clipped by 0 bases and J by 3 bases, with 12 bases between them. The CDR3 has 15 amino acids. Germline-derived CDR1 and CDR2 are SGDLS and YYNGEE. Written as DNA, the CDR3 is TGTGCCAGCAGCGTAGATCCAGGGCCGGACTATGGCTACACCTTC. Its translation is CASSVDPGPDYGYTF.

The chain links TRBV5-6 to TRBJ1-1; D is possibly TRBD1 (6 bases). In germline, CDR1 is SGHDT, CDR2 YYEEEE. Trimming pared 5 bases from V and 5 bases from J, leaving 25 bases between. The CDR3 covers 17 residues. This chain's CDR3 is CASRPTRGQFFRTEAFF. The CDR3 DNA reads TGTGCCAGCAGACCTACACGCGGACAGTTTTTTCGGACTGAAGCTTTCTTT.

As regards this clone: Other DNA sequences from this sample encode an identical CDR3 as well. The V call is TRBV7-2, the J call TRBJ2-5, with D unresolved. This CDR3 has 12 amino acids. V lost 2 bases, J lost 5 bases, and 6 bases lay in between. Germline CDR1 is SGHTA and CDR2 is FQGNSA. CDR3 region: CASSLTRETQYF. For the CDR3, the DNA is TGTGCCAGCAGCTTAACCCGGGAGACCCAGTACTTC.

This clone was detected only a few times. This rearrangement joins TRBV7-3 to TRBJ1-3; 8 bases align to TRBD1. Per the germline V gene, CDR1 is SGHTA and CDR2 is FQGTGA. V was pared by 5 bases and J by 3 bases, with 3 bases of the junction left unmatched. The CDR3 totals 14 residues. The CDR3 DNA reads as TGTGCCAGCAGCCCACAGGGGGTTGGAAACACCATATATTTT. Amino acid sequence: CASSPQGVGNTIYF. Together with reference TRBV7-3 and TRBJ1-3, the CDR3 gives the full variable domain: GAGVSQTPSNKVTEKGKYVELRCDPISGHTALYWYRQSLGQGPEFLIYFQGTGAADDSGLPNDRFFAVRPEGSVSTLKIQRTERGDSAVYLCASSPQGVGNTIYFGEGSWLTVV.

The chain carries TRBV30 and TRBJ2-1, with a possible D match to TRBD1 (6 bases). Per germline, CDR1 GTSNPN and CDR2 SVGIG (reference sequence). Trimming stripped 1 base from V and 9 bases from J, with 19 bases between. This CDR3 has 15 residues. CDR3 loop: CAWSGALRRGGEQFF. The CDR3 DNA reads TGTGCCTGGAGTGGAGCTCTTCGCAGGGGCGGTGAGCAGTTCTTC.

The chain uses TRBV9 and TRBJ2-5; 10 bases are a match to TRBD2. The CDR3 loop spans 18 amino acids. V shed 1 base, J shed 2 bases, and the junction held 11 bases outside the gene matches. Germline CDR1 is SGDLS and CDR2 is YYNGEE. The CDR3 here is CASSVSSGGALGQETQYF. The CDR3 DNA is TGTGCCAGCAGCGTATCAAGCGGGGGGGCCTTGGGTCAAGAGACCCAGTACTTC.

The chain has TRBV5-1 and TRBJ1-4; maybe TRBD1 (6 bases). The germline CDR1 and CDR2 sequences are SGHRS and YFSETQ. This CDR3 spans 16 amino acids. The V end lost 2 bases, the J end lost 8 bases, and 19 bases lay between the germline ends. In DNA, the CDR3 is TGCGCCAGCAGCTTAGGGACAAGCCAGAGGTCGGAAAAACTGTTTTTT. Protein sequence: CASSLGTSQRSEKLFF.

The V gene is TRBV7-2, the J gene TRBJ1-3, with D possibly being TRBD1 (5 bases). CDR3 length: 15 amino acids. V lost 1 base, J lost 3 bases, and 10 bases lay in between. Germline-derived CDR1 and CDR2 are SGHTA and FQGNSA. CDR3 sequence reads: CASSLVRGIGNTIYF. DNA of the CDR3: TGTGCCAGCAGCTTAGTCCGGGGGATTGGAAACACCATATATTTT.

This sequence joins TRBV4-3 and TRBJ2-2, with D perhaps matching TRBD1 (6 bases). Germline assignment: CDR1 LGHNA and CDR2 YSLEER. The ends were cut back, 4 bases at V and 2 bases at J, with 14 bases in the middle. The CDR3 runs to 16 residues. CDR3 in DNA: TGCGCCAGCAGCCCCTTCCCGGACAGAAACACCGGGGAGCTGTTTTTT. Its translation: CASSPFPDRNTGELFF.

This chain links TRBV28 with TRBJ2-4; D not resolved. Germline V CDR1 and CDR2: MDHEN, SYDVKM. Trimming took off 4 bases at V and 0 bases at J, with 13 bases between the two ends. CDR3 size: 16 residues. The CDR3 region is CASSSYGTVAKNIQYF. The CDR3, as DNA: TGTGCCAGCAGTTCCTACGGTACGGTAGCCAAAAACATTCAGTACTTC.

This clone came up a few times. The rearrangement links TRBV7-9 to TRBJ1-2; D is ambiguous. The germline V gene has CDR1 SEHNR and CDR2 FQNEAQ (reference sequence). V was clipped by 2 bases and J by 4 bases, with 8 bases between them. This CDR3 is 13 amino acids long. CDR3 DNA: TGTGCCAGCAGCTTATCCCTGGCCTATGGCTACACCTTC. It specifies CASSLSLAYGYTF.

There are a few counts of this clone. This sequence joins TRBV7-2 and TRBJ2-6, with a weak D call TRBD1 (5 bases). There are 17 residues in the CDR3. Looked up from germline, CDR1 is SGHTA and CDR2 is FQGNSA. Deletions cut 5 bases from V and 4 bases from J, with 18 bases between. CDR3 sequence: CASSPYLAGSGANVLTF. The DNA for the CDR3 is TGTGCCAGCAGCCCGTACCTTGCAGGGTCCGGGGCCAACGTCCTGACTTTC. Supplemented by reference TRBV7-2 and TRBJ2-6, the full variable domain reads GAGVSQSPSNKVTEKGKDVELRCDPISGHTALYWYRQSLGQGLEFLIYFQGNSAPDKSGLPSDRFSAERTGGSVSTLTIQRTQQEDSAVYLCASSPYLAGSGANVLTFGAGSRLTVL.

This chain uses TRBV19 with TRBJ1-1; D is unclear. CDR3 length equals 15 residues. In germline, CDR1 is LNHDA, CDR2 SQIVND (reference sequence). Trimming shortened V by 7 bases and J by 3 bases, and 18 bases separated the two germline ends. The chain's CDR3 is CASTAAGSTYTEAFF. The CDR3 DNA reads TGTGCCAGTACCGCTGCAGGCTCGACCTACACTGAAGCTTTCTTT.

The chain couples TRBV5-6 to TRBJ1-2; D is unclear. The CDR3 sequence is 16 residues long. V was trimmed by 1 base and J by 8 bases, leaving 21 bases between them. Germline V gene data show CDR1 as SGHDT and CDR2 as YYEEEE. The DNA for the CDR3 is TGTGCCAGCAGCTTGCCTATGGGAGCCGGATTGGGAGGCTACACCTTC. Translated, it gives CASSLPMGAGLGGYTF.

The chain recombines TRBV28 with TRBJ1-1; D not certain. There are 15 residues in the CDR3. Germline V gene lookup returns CDR1 MDHEN and CDR2 SYDVKM. With 6 bases removed from V and 0 bases from J, the gap between germline ends came to 14 bases. CDR3 region: CASRRPGSLNTEAFF. In DNA, the CDR3 is TGTGCCAGCAGGCGGCCGGGTTCCTTGAACACTGAAGCTTTCTTT.

This clone occurred once. V is TRBV7-2 and J is TRBJ2-5; a possible D gene is TRBD2 (6 bases). The CDR3 has 15 residues. Germline V gene data show CDR1 as SGHTA and CDR2 as FQGNSA. V lost 2 bases and J lost 5, with 15 bases in between. CDR3 coding DNA: TGTGCCAGCAGCTTAAGCCGGGGGATGTGGGAGACCCAGTACTTC. Amino acids: CASSLSRGMWETQYF.